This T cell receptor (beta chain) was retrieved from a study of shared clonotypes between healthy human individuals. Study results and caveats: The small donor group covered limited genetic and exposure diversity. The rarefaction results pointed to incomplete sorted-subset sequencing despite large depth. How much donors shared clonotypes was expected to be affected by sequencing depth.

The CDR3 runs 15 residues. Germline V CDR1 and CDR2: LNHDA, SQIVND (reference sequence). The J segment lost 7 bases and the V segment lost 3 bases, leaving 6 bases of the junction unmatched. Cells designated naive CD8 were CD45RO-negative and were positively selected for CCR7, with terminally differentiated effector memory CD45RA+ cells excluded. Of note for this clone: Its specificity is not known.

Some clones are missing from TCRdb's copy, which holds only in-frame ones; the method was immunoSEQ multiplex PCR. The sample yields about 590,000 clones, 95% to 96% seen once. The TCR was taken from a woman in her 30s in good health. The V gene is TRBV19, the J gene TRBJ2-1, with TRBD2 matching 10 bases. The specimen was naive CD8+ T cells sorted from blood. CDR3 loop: CASSILAGVRNEQFF. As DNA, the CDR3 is TGTGCCAGTAGTATCCTAGCGGGAGTACGTAATGAGCAGTTCTTC.